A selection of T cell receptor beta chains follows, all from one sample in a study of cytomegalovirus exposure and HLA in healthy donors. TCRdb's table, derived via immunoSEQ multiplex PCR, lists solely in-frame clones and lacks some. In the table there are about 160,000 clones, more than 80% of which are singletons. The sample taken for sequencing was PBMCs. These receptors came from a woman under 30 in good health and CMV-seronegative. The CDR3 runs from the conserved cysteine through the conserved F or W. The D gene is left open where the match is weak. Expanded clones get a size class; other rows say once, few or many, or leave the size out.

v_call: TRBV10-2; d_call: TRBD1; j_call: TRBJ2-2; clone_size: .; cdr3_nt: TGCGCCAGCAGAGAACAGGGGGTCGGGGAGCTGTTTTTT; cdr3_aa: CASREQGVGELFF
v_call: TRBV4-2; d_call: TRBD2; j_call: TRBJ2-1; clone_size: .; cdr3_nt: TGTGCCAGCAGCCAGGCCGGGGGGGCCTACAATGAGCAGTTCTTC; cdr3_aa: CASSQAGGAYNEQFF
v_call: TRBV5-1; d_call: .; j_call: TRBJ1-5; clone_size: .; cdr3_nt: TGCGCCAGCAGCTCCCAGGGCCGAGAGCCCCAGCATTTT; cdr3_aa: CASSSQGREPQHF
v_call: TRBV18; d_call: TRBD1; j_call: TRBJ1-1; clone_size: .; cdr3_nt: TGTGCCAGCTCATCGACAGGGGTTATGAACACTGAAGCTTTCTTT; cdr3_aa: CASSSTGVMNTEAFF
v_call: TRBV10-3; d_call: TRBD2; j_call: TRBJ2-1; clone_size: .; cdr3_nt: TGTGCCATCAGTGGAACTAGCGGGGGGGCCATAGTTCATGAGCAGTTCTTC; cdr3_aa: CAISGTSGGAIVHEQFF
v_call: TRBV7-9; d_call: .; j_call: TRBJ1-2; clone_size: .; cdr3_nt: TGTTCCAGCAGCTTACTTTGGGAGGACACCTTC; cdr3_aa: CSSSLLWEDTF
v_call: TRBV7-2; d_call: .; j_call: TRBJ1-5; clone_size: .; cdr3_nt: TGTGCCAGCAGCTCCTACAGGACCCCTGGTCAGCCCCAGCATTTT; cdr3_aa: CASSSYRTPGQPQHF
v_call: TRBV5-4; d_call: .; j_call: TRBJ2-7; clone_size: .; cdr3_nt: TGTGCCAGCAGCTTGGAGTCTAGCCCGGAGCAGTACTTC; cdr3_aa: CASSLESSPEQYF
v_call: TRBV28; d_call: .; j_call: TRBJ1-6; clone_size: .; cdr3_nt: TGTGCCAGCAGTTTATGGGAAAGTCGGGGGTCACCCCTCCACTTT; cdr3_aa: CASSLWESRGSPLHF
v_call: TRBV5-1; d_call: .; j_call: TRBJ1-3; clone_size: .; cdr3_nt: TGCGCCAGCAGCCCCCGGCAGGCCTCCTCTGGAAACACCATATATTTT; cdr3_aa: CASSPRQASSGNTIYF
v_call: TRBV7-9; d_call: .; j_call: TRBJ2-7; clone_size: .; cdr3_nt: TGTGCCAGCAGCTTGGAGCAGGGTTTGTACGAGCAGTACTTC; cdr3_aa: CASSLEQGLYEQYF
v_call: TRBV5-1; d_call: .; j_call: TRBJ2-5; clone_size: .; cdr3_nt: TGCGCCAGCAGCTTGGATCTGGAGACCCAGTACTTC; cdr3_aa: CASSLDLETQYF
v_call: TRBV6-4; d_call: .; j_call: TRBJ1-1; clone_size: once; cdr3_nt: TGTGCCAGCAGCAACGGGGGGAAACCCATGAACACTGAAGCTTTCTTT; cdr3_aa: CASSNGGKPMNTEAFF
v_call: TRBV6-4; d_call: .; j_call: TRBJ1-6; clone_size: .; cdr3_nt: TGTGCCAGCAGTGACAACGGGTTGAATTCACCCCTCCACTTT; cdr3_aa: CASSDNGLNSPLHF
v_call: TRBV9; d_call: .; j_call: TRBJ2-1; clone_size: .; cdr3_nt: TGTGCCAGCAGCGTAGGAGGCCCAAGCTCCTACAATGAGCAGTTCTTC; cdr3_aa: CASSVGGPSSYNEQFF
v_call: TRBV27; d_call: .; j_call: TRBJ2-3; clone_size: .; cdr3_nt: TGTGCCAGCAGTTTAGGGTGGGGCAGTTCCACAGATACGCAGTATTTT; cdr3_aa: CASSLGWGSSTDTQYF